This TCR beta chain was obtained from a study of blood T cell repertoires in COVID-19. Sequenced by immunoSEQ multiplex PCR; TCRdb stores in-frame clones only, minus some. The repertoire holds roughly 200,000 clones, with more than 75% as singletons. V was trimmed by 8 bases and J by 1 base, leaving 11 bases between them. CDR3 length equals 13 residues. CDR1 is MGHDK, CDR2 SYGVNS, per germline. Sequencing input: PBMCs or T cells enriched from blood (not recorded which). The chain carries TRBV25-1 and TRBJ2-5; TRBD1 is a possible D gene (5 bases). The clonotype comes from a man aged 25 to 40 in a cohort exposed to, infected with or recovered from COVID-19 (not recorded which). The CDR3 DNA is TGTGCCAGCGGCAGGGTCGGCCAAGAGACCCAGTACTTC. Encoded protein: CASGRVGQETQYF.